These T cell receptor beta chains were read from a single sample in a study of blood T cell repertoires in COVID-19. The table came from immunoSEQ multiplex PCR; TCRdb's copy has only in-frame clones and leaves some out. The table includes more than 70,000 clones, about 88% detected once. The sample comprised peripheral blood. These receptors came from a man in his fifties or sixties with acute or convalescent COVID-19. Both conserved end residues are part of each CDR3.

TRBV6-5	TRBJ2-1	CASSLRLAGFNEQFF
TRBV5-1	TRBJ1-3	CASSQRPISGQASGNTIYF
TRBV27	TRBJ1-2	CASSPRQANYGYTF
TRBV15	TRBJ2-7	CATSRDRTYEQYF
TRBV29-1	TRBJ2-7	CSVGLAGGHEQYF
TRBV20-1	TRBJ2-5	CSASARAAQRKETQYF
TRBV6-6	TRBJ1-5	CASRETGRGQPQHF
TRBV19	TRBJ2-5	CASSPGNQETQYF
TRBV6-2/TRBV6-3	TRBJ1-2	CASSQRQGSLYGYTF
TRBV27	TRBJ1-5	CASSYVYRGDRNQPQHF
TRBV6-5	TRBJ1-4	CASSRQGLREKLFF
TRBV6-6	TRBJ1-5	CASREDGKYSNQPQHF
TRBV6-5	TRBJ1-1	CATLADEAFF